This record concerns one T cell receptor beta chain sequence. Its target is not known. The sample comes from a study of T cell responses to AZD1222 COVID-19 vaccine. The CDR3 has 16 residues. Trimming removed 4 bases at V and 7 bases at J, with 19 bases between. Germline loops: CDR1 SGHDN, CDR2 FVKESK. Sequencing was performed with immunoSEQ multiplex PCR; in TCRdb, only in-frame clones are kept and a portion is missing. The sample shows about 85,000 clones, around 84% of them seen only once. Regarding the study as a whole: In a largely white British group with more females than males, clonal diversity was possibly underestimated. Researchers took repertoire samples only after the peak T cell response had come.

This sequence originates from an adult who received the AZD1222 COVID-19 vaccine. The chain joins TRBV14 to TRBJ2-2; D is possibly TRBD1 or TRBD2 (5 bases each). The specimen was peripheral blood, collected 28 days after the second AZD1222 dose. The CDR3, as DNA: TGTGCCAGCAGCCTGACCGGGACGCTGATAAACGGGGAGCTGTTTTTT. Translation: CASSLTGTLINGELFF.